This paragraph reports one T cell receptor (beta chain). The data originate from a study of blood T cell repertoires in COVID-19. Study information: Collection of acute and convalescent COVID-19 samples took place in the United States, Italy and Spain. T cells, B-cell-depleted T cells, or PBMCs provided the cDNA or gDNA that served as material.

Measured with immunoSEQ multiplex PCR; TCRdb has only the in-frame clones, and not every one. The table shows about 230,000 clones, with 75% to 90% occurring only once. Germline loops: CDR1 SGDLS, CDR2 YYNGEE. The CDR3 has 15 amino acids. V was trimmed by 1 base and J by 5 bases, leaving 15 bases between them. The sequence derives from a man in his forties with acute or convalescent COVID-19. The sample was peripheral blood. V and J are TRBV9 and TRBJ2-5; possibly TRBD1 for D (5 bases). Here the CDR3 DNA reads TGTGCCAGCAGCGTATCACAGGTCCGCGCGGAGACCCAGTACTTC. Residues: CASSVSQVRAETQYF.